The 16 T cell receptor beta chains in this list originate from one sample, sequenced in a study (dated by TCRdb to 2016 to 2018). Library preparation was by RT-PCR. Sequencing relied on an Illumina MiSeq. TCRdb ran its own pipeline on the public reads, namely fastp trimming at Q25 and MiXCR clone calling, and kept in-frame beta chains. Identical CDR3 proteins give one entry, which carries the most common genes and DNA. This sample holds more than 550,000 distinct CDR3 sequences; approximately 15% were observed only once. 3.6% of the sample goes to the ten largest clones. The sequenced sample consisted of memory CD4+ T cells from blood. Receptors originate from a female donor in good health, serving as a healthy control.

The CDR3 sequence is CASSLGTGATEETQYF. In nucleotides, the CDR3 is TGCGCCAGCAGCTTGGGTACAGGGGCAACCGAAGAGACCCAGTACTTC. The rearrangement joins TRBV5-1 to TRBJ2-5; TRBD1 matches at 7 bases. From germline, CDR1 is SGHRS and CDR2 YFSETQ. The V segment lost 0 bases and the J segment 3 bases; nucleotides outside the gene matches: 8. This CDR3 is 16 amino acids long.

This chain links TRBV7-8 with TRBJ2-3; D is uncertain. The CDR3 spans 14 residues. V was shortened by 6 bases and J by 5 bases, with 15 bases between the two germline ends. Germline assignment: CDR1 SGHVS and CDR2 FQNEAQ. CDR3 bases: TGTGCCAGCAGTCCCCGACCAGGCGGAGATACGCAGTATTTT. This gives the protein CASSPRPGGDTQYF. Full variable domain (rest looked up from reference TRBV7-8 and TRBJ2-3): GAGVSQSPRYKVAKRGQDVALRCDPISGHVSLFWYQQALGQGPEFLTYFQNEAQLDKSGLPSDRFFAERPEGSVSTLKIQRTQQEDSAVYLCASSPRPGGDTQYFGPGTRLTVL.

The V call is TRBV25-1, the J call TRBJ1-5, with D perhaps TRBD1 (6 bases). The germline V and J ends were trimmed by 5 bases and 4 bases, with 15 bases remaining between them. The CDR3 runs 15 residues. CDR1 MGHDK and CDR2 SYGVNS come from the germline V gene. The CDR3 DNA reads as TGTGCCAGCAGTCAGTCACAGGGAAAAAATCAGCCCCAGCATTTT. Amino acids: CASSQSQGKNQPQHF.

The genes are TRBV28 and TRBJ2-3; 7 bases match TRBD2. This CDR3 is built from 11 residues. The germline V gene has CDR1 MDHEN and CDR2 SYDVKM. Germline trimming cut 11 bases from V and 7 bases from J; bases unmatched to any gene: 6. CDR3 loop: CAGGSANTQYF. CDR3 nucleotide sequence: TGTGCCGGCGGGAGTGCTAATACGCAGTATTTT.

This clonotype was counted many times. The chain uses TRBV12-3 or TRBV12-4 and TRBJ1-1; D gene unclear. The length of the CDR3 is 11 residues. With 6 bases removed from V and 6 bases from J, the gap between germline ends came to 8 bases. The CDR3 reads CASSPGSEAFF. Here the CDR3 DNA reads TGTGCCAGCAGCCCCGGATCTGAAGCTTTCTTT.

V usage is TRBV24-1 and J usage is TRBJ1-5; D perhaps matches TRBD1 (5 bases). V shed 3 bases and J shed 2 bases, with 10 bases lying between them. The CDR3 has 15 amino acids. CDR1 and CDR2 from the germline V gene are KGHDR and SFDVKD. The chain's CDR3 is CATSDRGRGNQPQHF. CDR3 sequence (DNA): TGTGCCACCAGTGATAGGGGAAGGGGCAATCAGCCCCAGCATTTT.

This chain's CDR3 is CASSFGRPITGELFF. Written as DNA, the CDR3 is TGTGCCAGCAGCTTCGGCAGGCCGATCACCGGGGAGCTGTTTTTT. The chain has TRBV5-6 and TRBJ2-2; no clear D gene. This CDR3 comprises 15 residues. Germline V gene lookup returns CDR1 SGHDT and CDR2 YYEEEE. The V and J ends lost 2 bases and 4 bases respectively, with 12 bases between them.

This chain connects TRBV5-1 to TRBJ1-1, with D possibly TRBD1 on 6 matching bases. The CDR3 spans 16 residues. Looked up from germline, CDR1 is SGHRS and CDR2 is YFSETQ. Trimming left V 2 bases short and J 4 bases short, with 18 bases between. DNA for the CDR3: TGCGCCAGCAGCTTAAATGGGGGGCAGGTTGGCACTGAAGCTTTCTTT. This gives the protein CASSLNGGQVGTEAFF.

The V and J genes are TRBV7-9 and TRBJ1-1; TRBD1 is a possible D gene (5 bases). Trimming removed 8 bases at V and 10 bases at J, with 20 bases between. Germline CDR1 SEHNR, CDR2 FQNEAQ (reference sequence). The CDR3 is 13 amino acids. CDR3 sequence (DNA): TGTGCCAGCCGTATCATACGGGGGGACGGAGCTTTCTTT. Translated: CASRIIRGDGAFF.

This clonotype was counted many times. The chain uses TRBV5-5 and TRBJ2-3; D is ambiguous. This CDR3 spans 12 amino acids. Trimming removed 1 base at V and 14 bases at J, with 14 bases between. Germline assignment: CDR1 SGHKS and CDR2 YYEKEE (reference sequence). The CDR3 loop is CASSLNDGPRYF. The CDR3 coding sequence is TGTGCCAGCAGCTTGAATGATGGCCCAAGGTATTTT.

The rearrangement links TRBV25-1 to TRBJ1-2; no definite D call. CDR1 is MGHDK, CDR2 SYGVNS, per germline. Trimming took 3 bases from V and 1 from J, leaving 3 bases between them. The CDR3 covers 12 residues. The CDR3 spells CASSENNYGYTF. In DNA, the CDR3 is TGTGCCAGCAGTGAGAATAACTATGGCTACACCTTC.

The chain carries TRBV6-1 and TRBJ2-1; maybe TRBD1 (5 bases). Trimming removed 5 bases at V and 2 bases at J, with 13 bases between. This CDR3 has 15 residues. Germline lookup yields CDR1 MNHNS and CDR2 SASEGT. CDR3 loop: CASSQAGSPYNEQFF. In DNA, the CDR3 is TGTGCCAGCAGTCAGGCAGGGTCACCCTACAATGAGCAGTTCTTC.

Many counts were recorded for this clonotype. The chain employs TRBV6-2 or TRBV6-3 and TRBJ2-5; D remains unclear. The V and J ends lost 5 bases and 1 base respectively, with 14 bases between them. The V gene's germline CDR1 is MNHEY and CDR2 SVGEGT. This CDR3 contains 15 residues. The CDR3 sequence is CASSARRRIQETQYF. In nucleotides, the CDR3 is TGTGCCAGCAGTGCCCGCCGACGGATCCAAGAGACCCAGTACTTC.

The rearrangement uses TRBV3-1 and TRBJ1-4, with 7 nucleotides matching TRBD1. Losses at the gene ends were 5 bases for V and 13 bases for J; bases not matched to a gene: 22. Per germline, CDR1 LGHDT and CDR2 YNNKEL (reference sequence). This CDR3 spans 17 amino acids. CDR3 DNA sequence: TGTGCCAGCAGCTCGACCTGGGGACAGACGCGCGGAAACGTACTGTTTTTT. Its translation is CASSSTWGQTRGNVLFF.

The chain carries TRBV20-1 and TRBJ1-1, with D possibly TRBD1 on 6 matching bases. The CDR3 has 15 amino acids. The ends were cut back, 0 bases at V and 4 bases at J, with 15 bases in the middle. Germline CDR1 and CDR2: DFQATT and SNEGSKA (reference sequence). The CDR3 nucleotides read TGCAGTGCTAGAGAAGTGGGGGGGCCTGGCACTGAAGCTTTCTTT. Amino acid sequence: CSAREVGGPGTEAFF.

The chain links TRBV7-8 to TRBJ1-3; 7 bases align to TRBD1. Germline trimming cut 5 bases from V and 4 bases from J; bases unmatched to any gene: 11. Germline V gene lookup returns CDR1 SGHVS and CDR2 FQNEAQ. The CDR3 is made up of 16 amino acids. The chain's CDR3 is CASSTNQGGRGNTIYF. DNA of the CDR3: TGTGCCAGCAGCACAAATCAGGGGGGCAGAGGAAACACCATATATTTT.